A single sample gave rise to the 12 T cell receptor beta chains below, sequenced in a study of T cell responses to AZD1222 COVID-19 vaccine. Method: immunoSEQ multiplex PCR; TCRdb's copy keeps in-frame clones and lacks some. The sample lists over 110,000 clones, 85% to 95% occurring once. This specimen was peripheral blood, taken on day 0 of AZD1222 vaccination. The receptors here all came from an adult in good health.

The rearrangement links TRBV25-1 to TRBJ1-4; 9 nucleotides match TRBD1. CDR3 length equals 15 residues. V shed 6 bases and J 10 bases; nucleotides not matched to a gene: 12. Germline CDR1 is MGHDK and CDR2 is SYGVNS. The CDR3 sequence: CASRGGQGPMGKLFF. The CDR3 bases are TGTGCCAGCAGGGGGGGACAGGGCCCCATGGGAAAACTGTTTTTT.

This chain links TRBV3-1 (or the pseudogene TRBV3-2) with TRBJ2-3; D possibly corresponds to TRBD2 (7 bases). The V gene lost 8 bases and the J gene lost 1 base, with 13 bases spanning the gap. This CDR3 contains 14 residues. Germline values: CDR1 LGHDT, CDR2 YNNKEL (reference sequence). The CDR3 coding sequence is TGTGCCAGCCGGAGGGGGGGTGGCACAGATACGCAGTATTTT. Its translation: CASRRGGGTDTQYF.

This rearrangement joins TRBV4-3 to TRBJ2-1; D unresolved. The CDR3 has 18 amino acids. V lost 2 bases and J lost 0, with 17 bases in between. Germline V gene sequence: CDR1 LGHNA, CDR2 YSLEER. The CDR3 region has the DNA TGCGCCAGCAGCCAAATTAGAATAGACACCAGCTCCTACAATGAGCAGTTCTTC. Protein product: CASSQIRIDTSSYNEQFF.

The chain recombines TRBV4-3 with TRBJ2-1, with unresolved D. The V gene lost 0 bases and the J gene lost 4 bases, with 13 bases spanning the gap. Germline V gene lookup returns CDR1 LGHNA and CDR2 YSLEER. The CDR3 runs 16 residues. CDR3 nucleotides: TGCGCCAGCAGCCAAGATGTTGGTGAGACTTACAATGAGCAGTTCTTC. Translated: CASSQDVGETYNEQFF.

This sequence joins TRBV6-1 and TRBJ1-5; 8 bases align to TRBD1. There are 14 residues in the CDR3. The junction had 4 bases not matched to a gene; V was cut back by 6 bases and J by 3 bases. Looked up from germline, CDR1 is MNHNS and CDR2 is SASEGT. CDR3 loop: CASSDRGLNQPQHF. The DNA for the CDR3 is TGTGCCAGCAGCGACAGGGGCCTCAATCAGCCCCAGCATTTT.

This chain uses TRBV10-3 with TRBJ1-1; a weak D match, TRBD1 (6 bases). The CDR3 spans 13 residues. With 5 bases removed from V and 4 bases from J, the gap between germline ends came to 11 bases. The V gene's germline CDR1 is ENHRY and CDR2 SYGVKD. The CDR3 reads CAISTGQGTEAFF. The CDR3 DNA reads as TGTGCCATCAGTACAGGGCAGGGCACTGAAGCTTTCTTT.

The V call is TRBV7-2, the J call TRBJ2-5; 11 positions agree with TRBD2. Germline V CDR1 and CDR2: SGHTA, FQGNSA. The CDR3 is 16 amino acids. J was trimmed by 5 bases and V by 5 bases; bases with no gene match: 10. CDR3 sequence: CASSLTSGGGLETQYF. CDR3 bases: TGTGCCAGCAGCCTTACTAGCGGGGGTGGCCTGGAGACCCAGTACTTC.

This CDR3 is CASSQVITLNTEAFF. In nucleotides, the CDR3 is TGCGCCAGCAGCCAAGTTATCACCTTGAACACTGAAGCTTTCTTT. This chain joins TRBV4-1 and TRBJ1-1; no definite D call. The CDR3 covers 15 residues. The V and J ends lost 1 base and 0 bases respectively, with 9 bases between them. Per the germline V gene, CDR1 is MGHRA and CDR2 is YSYEKL.

The rearrangement uses TRBV5-4 and TRBJ2-5; TRBD1 agrees at 7 bases. Germline loops: CDR1 SGHNT, CDR2 YYREEE (reference sequence). The CDR3 contains 15 residues. V lost 4 bases to trimming and J lost 5 bases; unmatched junction nucleotides: 11. The CDR3 sequence is CASSLLTGNGETQYF. The CDR3 nucleotides are TGTGCCAGCAGCCTATTGACAGGGAATGGGGAGACCCAGTACTTC.

This clone was seen only once. The chain uses TRBV9 and TRBJ1-3, with a weak D call TRBD1 (5 bases). Germline V gene sequence: CDR1 SGDLS, CDR2 YYNGEE. The V end lost 5 bases, the J end lost 0 bases, and 6 bases lay between the germline ends. The CDR3 sequence is 13 residues long. The CDR3 region is CASRDNSGNTIYF. The CDR3 DNA is TGTGCCAGCAGGGACAACTCTGGAAACACCATATATTTT.

A few counts support this clone. The chain joins TRBV25-1 to TRBJ2-7; D may be TRBD1 (5 bases). The CDR3 is 14 amino acids. V lost 6 bases, J lost 2 bases, and 14 bases lay in between. Germline CDR1 and CDR2: MGHDK and SYGVNS. The chain's CDR3 is CASSEPRVPYEQYF. In DNA form, the CDR3 reads TGTGCCAGCAGCGAACCCAGGGTCCCCTACGAGCAGTACTTC.

The chain employs TRBV15 and TRBJ2-7; TRBD2 might be the D (5 bases). CDR1 and CDR2 (germline): LNHNV, YYDKDF (reference sequence). The V end was cut by 3 bases, the J end by 7 bases, with 13 bases between. This CDR3 spans 13 amino acids. The CDR3: CATSSSFGKEQYF. The CDR3 region has the DNA TGTGCCACCAGCAGTTCTTTCGGGAAGGAGCAGTACTTC.